This T cell receptor beta chain was identified during a study of blood T cell repertoires in COVID-19. Study-level background: From T cells, B-cell-depleted T cells, or PBMCs came the material, which was cDNA or gDNA.

Authors' processing steps: Cell counts per sample came from amplifying reference gene primers. Produced via immunoSEQ multiplex PCR; TCRdb's table is partial and in-frame only. V and J calls plus clone size are reproduced from that table; the DNA served to infer D and trimming. The sample holds hundreds of thousands of clones; about 89% are singletons and the top ten take 8.8%. CDR3 length equals 17 residues. V shed 0 bases and J 4 bases; nucleotides not matched to a gene: 7. The germline CDR1 and CDR2 sequences are SGHRS and YFSETQ. Sequencing was carried out using PBMCs or T cells enriched from blood (not recorded which). This TCR was sampled from a middle-aged man who had recovered from COVID-19. The chain carries TRBV5-1 and TRBJ1-2, with 12 positions matching TRBD1. CDR3 residues: CASSLGGQGALSYGYTF. CDR3 nucleotides: TGCGCCAGCAGCTTGGGGGGACAGGGGGCGCTGAGCTATGGCTACACCTTC.